This T cell receptor beta chain was identified in a study of OX40 agonist ivuxolimab in advanced cancers. Study results and limitations: Some nonresponders additionally presented with little normalized T-cell clonal expansion.

This CDR3 comprises 17 residues. Germline lookup yields CDR1 SEHNR and CDR2 FQNEAQ (reference sequence). Trimming stripped 3 bases from V and 0 bases from J, with 14 bases between. As regards this clone: The antigen remains undetermined.

The protocol was immunoSEQ multiplex PCR, while the TCRdb copy is restricted to in-frame clones and leaves out a portion. Seen here are fewer than 65,000 clones, roughly 88% observed once, and the top ten hold about 5.1%. The TCR sequence derives from an adult with an advanced solid tumor such as melanoma, head and neck, liver or kidney cancer. The specimen was CD4+ or CD8+ T cells sorted from blood, collected in a trial of the OX40 agonist ivuxolimab. The rearrangement joins TRBV7-9 to TRBJ2-2; D assignment may be TRBD1 or TRBD2 (5 bases each). CDR3 sequence: CASSFTGTHANTGELFF. CDR3 nucleotide sequence: TGTGCCAGCAGCTTTACCGGGACGCACGCGAACACCGGGGAGCTGTTTTTT.